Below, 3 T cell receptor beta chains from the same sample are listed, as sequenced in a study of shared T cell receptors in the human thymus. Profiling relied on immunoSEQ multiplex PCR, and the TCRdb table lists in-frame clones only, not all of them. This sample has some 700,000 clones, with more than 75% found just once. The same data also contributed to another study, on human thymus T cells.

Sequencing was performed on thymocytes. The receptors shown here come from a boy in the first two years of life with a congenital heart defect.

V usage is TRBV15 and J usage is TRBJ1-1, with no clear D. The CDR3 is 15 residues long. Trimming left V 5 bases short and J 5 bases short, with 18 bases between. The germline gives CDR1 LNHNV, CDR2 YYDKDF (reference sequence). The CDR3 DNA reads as TGTGCCACCAGCTTCCGACACAATCGAGAAACTGAAGCTTTCTTT. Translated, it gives CATSFRHNRETEAFF.

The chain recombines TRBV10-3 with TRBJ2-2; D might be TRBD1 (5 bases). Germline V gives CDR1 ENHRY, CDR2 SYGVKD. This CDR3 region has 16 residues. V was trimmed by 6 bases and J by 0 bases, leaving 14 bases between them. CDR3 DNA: TGTGCCATCAGCCCAGGGAAGGGGCCGAACACCGGGGAGCTGTTTTTT. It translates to CAISPGKGPNTGELFF.

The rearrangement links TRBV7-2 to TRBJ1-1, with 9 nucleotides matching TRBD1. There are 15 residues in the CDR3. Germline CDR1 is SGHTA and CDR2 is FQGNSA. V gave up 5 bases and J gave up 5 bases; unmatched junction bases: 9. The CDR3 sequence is CASSPSGQGRTEAFF. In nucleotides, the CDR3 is TGTGCCAGCAGCCCTTCGGGACAGGGAAGAACTGAAGCTTTCTTT.